This T cell receptor (beta chain) is from a study of T cells in Graves' hyperthyroidism and ophthalmopathy. Exclusion followed for patients with uncontrolled infection, other autoimmune disease, pregnancy or lactation. The CDR3 regions of TCR beta were amplified from RNA transcripts. During a first-round RT-PCR of the TCR CDR3, the HTBI primer set was used. One entry per CDR3 protein results from TCRdb running MiXCR on the multiplex PCR reads. Among a few hundred thousand distinct CDR3 sequences listed, over 15% were seen once. The V end lost 5 bases, the J end lost 2 bases, and 16 bases lay between the germline ends. Germline CDR1 and CDR2: SNHLY and FYNNEI. CDR3 length: 16 amino acids.

This TCR was sampled from a woman aged 55-70 years with Graves' ophthalmopathy. Sequenced sample: blood. This chain uses TRBV2 with TRBJ2-1; no clear D. The CDR3 protein is CASSLYGLRPYNEQFF. Here the CDR3 DNA reads TGTGCCAGCAGTTTATACGGGTTGCGCCCCTACAATGAGCAGTTCTTC.